This passage covers 21 T cell receptor beta chains from one sample sequenced in a study of T cells in Graves' hyperthyroidism and ophthalmopathy. Template material for amplifying TCR beta CDR3 regions consisted of RNA transcripts. TCR CDR3 underwent first-round RT-PCR with the HTBI primer set. TCRdb reprocessed the multiplex PCR reads with MiXCR, giving one entry per CDR3 protein. The sample carries 300,000 to 400,000 distinct CDR3 sequences, under 25% recorded once. What was sequenced was blood. These receptors came from a woman aged 45-59 years with Graves' hyperthyroidism.

This clonotype was counted only a few times. A read error may account for a junction end that differs from germline. The chain is built from TRBV7-8 and TRBJ1-2; D is unclear. CDR3 length equals 16 residues. Per germline, CDR1 SGHVS and CDR2 FQNEAQ. The CDR3 protein is CASSLAPEDPNYGCTF. The CDR3 DNA follows: TGTGCCAGCAGCTTAGCGCCCGAGGATCCCAACTATGGCTGCACCTTC. Using reference TRBV7-8 and TRBJ1-2 for the parts outside the CDR3, the full variable domain is GAGVSQSPRYKVAKRGQDVALRCDPISGHVSLFWYQQALGQGPEFLTYFQNEAQLDKSGLPSDRFFAERPEGSVSTLKIQRTQQEDSAVYLCASSLAPEDPNYGCTFGSGTRLTVV.

This clonotype appeared many times. The V gene is TRBV2, the J gene TRBJ1-1, with D perhaps matching TRBD1 (6 bases). V was trimmed by 6 bases and J by 3 bases, leaving 14 bases between them. The CDR3 contains 14 residues. Germline CDR1 SNHLY, CDR2 FYNNEI. DNA of the CDR3: TGTGCCAGCAGAGCGAGGGGGGGGGACACTGAAGCTTTCTTT. Its translation: CASRARGGDTEAFF.

This clonotype was counted many times. The chain recombines TRBV20-1 with TRBJ2-3; TRBD2 aligns across 10 bases. The CDR3 length is 14 residues. Trimming took 1 base from V and 6 from J; bases not matched to a gene: 4. Germline CDR1 is DFQATT and CDR2 is SNEGSKA (reference sequence). CDR3 nucleotide sequence: TGCAGTGCTAGAGGCCGGGGACTAGCGGATACGCAGTATTTT. This encodes CSARGRGLADTQYF.

This clonotype was seen ten or more times. The genes are TRBV6-2 or TRBV6-3 and TRBJ2-3, with a possible D match to TRBD1 (6 bases). Trimming shortened V by 10 bases and J by 3 bases, and 17 bases separated the two germline ends. There are 14 residues in the CDR3. Germline loops: CDR1 MNHEY, CDR2 SVGEGT. The CDR3 coding sequence is TGTGCCACCAGGGGAGCGAGGGATACAGATACGCAGTATTTT. As protein: CATRGARDTDTQYF.

This clonotype came up a few times. The gene calls are TRBV5-8 and TRBJ1-6; 7 bases agree with TRBD1. Trimming removed 4 bases from V and 4 bases from J; junction bases left unmatched: 5. CDR1 and CDR2 from the germline V gene are SGHTS and YDEGEE. The CDR3 loop spans 15 amino acids. This CDR3 is CASSLGTAYNSPLHF. CDR3 DNA sequence: TGTGCCAGCAGCCTGGGGACAGCTTATAATTCACCCCTCCACTTT.

V and J are TRBV6-1 and TRBJ2-1; 9 positions match TRBD2. This CDR3 contains 14 residues. V trimming: 6 bases; J trimming: 7 bases; junction bases outside the gene matches: 7. Germline V gene data show CDR1 as MNHNS and CDR2 as SASEGT. The CDR3, as DNA: TGTGCCAGCAGGAGTAGCGGGAGTCTAAATGAGCAGTTCTTC. It codes for CASRSSGSLNEQFF.

This chain uses TRBV30 with TRBJ2-1; D call uncertain. V lost 3 bases to trimming and J lost 6 bases, with 9 bases between them. Germline V CDR1 and CDR2: GTSNPN, SVGIG (reference sequence). This CDR3 comprises 12 residues. The chain's CDR3 is CAWSRSSNEQFF. DNA for the CDR3: TGTGCCTGGAGCCGGTCATCCAATGAGCAGTTCTTC.

The rearrangement joins TRBV2 to TRBJ2-7; TRBD1 matches at 11 bases. The ends lost 6 bases at V and 4 bases at J; junction bases unmatched: 8. From germline, CDR1 is SNHLY and CDR2 FYNNEI. The CDR3 is made up of 15 amino acids. The CDR3 DNA follows: TGTGCCAGCAGCGCGGGGGGGACAGGGGGTTACGAGCAGTACTTC. As protein: CASSAGGTGGYEQYF.

Only a few counts were recorded for this clonotype. The gene calls are TRBV5-1 and TRBJ2-7; 9 nucleotides line up with TRBD1. The CDR3 sequence is 16 residues long. The ends lost 0 bases at V and 5 bases at J; junction bases unmatched: 9. Looked up from germline, CDR1 is SGHRS and CDR2 is YFSETQ. CDR3 DNA sequence: TGCGCCAGCAGCTTGGAGACAGGGGGGCTGTCCCACGAGCAGTACTTC. This sequence encodes CASSLETGGLSHEQYF. Filled out from reference TRBV5-1 and TRBJ2-7, the complete variable domain reads KAGVTQTPRYLIKTRGQQVTLSCSPISGHRSVSWYQQTPGQGLQFLFEYFSETQRNKGNFPGRFSGRQFSNSRSEMNVSTLELGDSALYLCASSLETGGLSHEQYFGPGTRLTVT.

In its sample, this clonotype was seen a few times. A much larger clone is a single base away; this may be a read error. The gene calls are TRBV20-1 and TRBJ2-7; D is perhaps TRBD2 (5 bases). Trimming removed 3 bases from V and 6 bases from J, with 6 bases in between. Germline values: CDR1 DFQATT, CDR2 SNEGSKA (reference sequence). The CDR3 runs 10 residues. The CDR3 protein is CSARDCEQYF. CDR3 in DNA: TGCAGTGCTAGGGACTGCGAGCAGTACTTC.

The CDR3 protein is CATTKGGQGVLETQYF. The CDR3 DNA reads as TGTGCCACCACCAAAGGAGGACAGGGAGTGTTGGAGACCCAGTACTTC. V is TRBV10-3 and J is TRBJ2-5, with 8 bases identical to TRBD1. J was trimmed by 5 bases and V by 10 bases; bases with no gene match: 18. The CDR3 totals 16 residues. Germline V gene data show CDR1 as ENHRY and CDR2 as SYGVKD.

This clonotype was observed at least ten times. The chain recombines TRBV10-3 with TRBJ1-1, with unresolved D. Trimming left V 3 bases short and J 3 bases short, with 8 bases between. The germline gives CDR1 ENHRY, CDR2 SYGVKD. The CDR3 extends over 13 amino acids. DNA of the CDR3: TGTGCCATCAGTGAAAGTCCCCACACTGAAGCTTTCTTT. Residues: CAISESPHTEAFF.

This chain joins TRBV5-4 and TRBJ1-2; D uncertain. In germline, CDR1 is SGHNT, CDR2 YYREEE (reference sequence). Trimming left V 5 bases short and J 6 bases short, with 11 bases between. This CDR3 is 12 amino acids long. CDR3 nucleotides: TGTGCCAGCAGGTCTCTTAGGGATGGCTACACCTTC. This sequence encodes CASRSLRDGYTF.

This clonotype showed up many times. This chain links TRBV18 with TRBJ1-1, with 9 positions matching TRBD1. The CDR3 consists of 14 residues. The junction had 2 bases not matched to a gene; V was cut back by 2 bases and J by 4 bases. Germline V gives CDR1 KGHSH, CDR2 LQKENI. The CDR3 nucleotides are TGTGCCAGCTCACCAGCGACAGGGGGCACTGAAGCTTTCTTT. Translation: CASSPATGGTEAFF.

This clonotype was recorded at least ten times. The chain recombines TRBV28 with TRBJ2-5; perhaps D is TRBD1 or TRBD2 (6 bases each). The CDR3 length is 12 residues. Trimming took 7 bases from V and 2 from J, leaving 8 bases between them. Germline CDR1 and CDR2: MDHEN and SYDVKM. CDR3 amino acids: CASKGGQETQYF. In DNA form, the CDR3 reads TGTGCCAGCAAAGGGGGGCAAGAGACCCAGTACTTC.

This clonotype was picked up many times. The V and J genes are TRBV2 and TRBJ2-5, with D perhaps matching TRBD1 or TRBD2 (7 bases each). With 4 bases removed from V and 4 bases from J, the gap between germline ends came to 16 bases. The V gene's germline CDR1 is SNHLY and CDR2 FYNNEI. This CDR3 is 15 amino acids long. DNA of the CDR3: TGTGCCAGCAGTGGGGGGAGGGACAGCCTAGAGACCCAGTACTTC. Its translation is CASSGGRDSLETQYF. Full variable domain (rest looked up from reference TRBV2 and TRBJ2-5): EPEVTQTPSHQVTQMGQEVILRCVPISNHLYFYWYRQILGQKVEFLVSFYNNEISEKSEIFDDQFSVERPDGSNFTLKIRSTKLEDSAMYFCASSGGRDSLETQYFGPGTRLLVL.

This clonotype was seen many times. The rearrangement uses TRBV20-1 and TRBJ2-7; 10 bases match TRBD2. The CDR3 consists of 15 residues. CDR1 DFQATT and CDR2 SNEGSKA come from the germline V gene (reference sequence). With 0 bases clipped from V and 2 bases from J, the junction kept 4 bases outside the gene matches. CDR3 sequence (DNA): TGCAGTGCTAGAGATCCAGCGGGGGGGACCTACGAGCAGTACTTC. This translates into CSARDPAGGTYEQYF.

This rearrangement joins TRBV19 to TRBJ2-1; no definite D call. This CDR3 is built from 15 residues. Germline V gene sequence: CDR1 LNHDA, CDR2 SQIVND (reference sequence). Trimming left V 0 bases short and J 12 bases short, with 18 bases between. This CDR3 is CASSIEAGPRVGQFF. The CDR3 DNA sequence: TGTGCCAGTAGTATAGAGGCCGGTCCCCGGGTTGGGCAGTTCTTC.

The chain couples TRBV7-9 to TRBJ1-1, with 10 bases aligning to TRBD1. The trim removed 8 bases at V and 3 bases at J, leaving 15 bases unmatched. Germline values: CDR1 SEHNR, CDR2 FQNEAQ (reference sequence). The CDR3 consists of 17 residues. The CDR3 DNA is TGTGCCAGCCGCCACTTCGGGACAGGGGTCGTGGACACTGAAGCTTTCTTT. Residues: CASRHFGTGVVDTEAFF.

This clonotype has a count of ten or more. The chain carries TRBV20-1 and TRBJ2-7; 10 bases agree with TRBD1. CDR1 DFQATT and CDR2 SNEGSKA come from the germline V gene (reference sequence). The CDR3 is made up of 15 amino acids. The V and J ends lost 2 bases and 6 bases, in that order; junction bases with no gene match: 10. This chain's CDR3 is CSARPPGQGLGEQYF. The CDR3, as DNA: TGCAGTGCTAGACCACCGGGACAGGGGTTAGGCGAGCAGTACTTC.

This rearrangement joins TRBV27 to TRBJ2-7; maybe TRBD1 (5 bases). The CDR3 totals 16 residues. CDR1 and CDR2 (germline): MNHEY, SMNVEV (reference sequence). V was pared by 5 bases and J by 4 bases, with 21 bases between. CDR3 DNA: TGTGCCAGCAGTCCCTCGAGGCAGGGTGGAAGTTACGAGCAGTACTTC. This gives the protein CASSPSRQGGSYEQYF.